This T cell receptor (beta chain) was captured in a study of identical twins. General study points: Twin sharing of out-of-frame TCR alpha was underestimated by models in monozygotic pairs.

For this clonotype: The antigen remains undetermined.

Template switching added a universal primer binding site, and final cDNA carried unique molecular identifiers. Using its own MiXCR run on the 5' RACE reads, TCRdb lists one record per CDR3 protein. The table shows 650,000 to 750,000 distinct CDR3 sequences, with around 20% occurring only once. With V trimmed by 0 bases and J by 1 base, 12 bases remained unmatched. This CDR3 comprises 20 residues. Germline-derived CDR1 and CDR2 are LGHNA and YNFKEQ. The data also belong to a second study, concerning T cells expressing NK-cell markers. In that study: Several experiments employed an anti-gamma-delta TCR antibody to confine sorting to alpha-beta TCR T cells. Among CD8+ T cells from 5 to 7 donors, dominant NKG2C+ clonotypes accounted for about 1.0-7.0%.

The chain recombines TRBV4-2 with TRBJ2-3; 11 nucleotides line up with TRBD2. Sequencing input: PBMCs. The source is a woman younger than 35 in good health. CDR3 sequence (DNA): TGTGCCAGCAGCCAAGATTACCTAGCGGGAGGCCTCACAGGCACAGATACGCAGTATTTT. This encodes CASSQDYLAGGLTGTDTQYF.